This record covers a single TCR beta chain. This sample is part of a study of cytomegalovirus exposure and HLA in healthy donors. The PCR made use of 60 Vbeta and 13 Jbeta primers. Here immunoSEQ multiplex PCR was the method, and the copy in TCRdb shows in-frame clones only, minus some. In the table there are about 250,000 clones, 78% of which are singletons. The CDR3 totals 13 residues. CDR1 and CDR2 from the germline V gene are MGHRA and YSYEKL. V lost 6 bases and J lost 0, with 9 bases in between. The sequenced sample was PBMCs. This receptor was taken from a boy under 18 in good health and CMV-seronegative. This chain connects TRBV4-1 to TRBJ2-7; D is ambiguous. In DNA, the CDR3 is TGCGCCAGCAGTCTAGGATTCTCCTACGAGCAGTACTTC. Translating it yields CASSLGFSYEQYF.